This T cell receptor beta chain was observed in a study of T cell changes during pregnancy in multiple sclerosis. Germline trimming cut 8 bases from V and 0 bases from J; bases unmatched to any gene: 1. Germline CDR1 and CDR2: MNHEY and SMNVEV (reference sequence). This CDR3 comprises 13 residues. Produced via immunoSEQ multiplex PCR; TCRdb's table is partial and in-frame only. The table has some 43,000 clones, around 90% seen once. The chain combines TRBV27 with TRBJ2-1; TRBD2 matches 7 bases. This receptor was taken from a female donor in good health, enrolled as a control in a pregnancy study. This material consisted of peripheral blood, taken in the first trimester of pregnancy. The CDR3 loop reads CASGGGSYNEQFF. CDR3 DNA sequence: TGTGCCAGCGGGGGGGGCTCCTACAATGAGCAGTTCTTC.